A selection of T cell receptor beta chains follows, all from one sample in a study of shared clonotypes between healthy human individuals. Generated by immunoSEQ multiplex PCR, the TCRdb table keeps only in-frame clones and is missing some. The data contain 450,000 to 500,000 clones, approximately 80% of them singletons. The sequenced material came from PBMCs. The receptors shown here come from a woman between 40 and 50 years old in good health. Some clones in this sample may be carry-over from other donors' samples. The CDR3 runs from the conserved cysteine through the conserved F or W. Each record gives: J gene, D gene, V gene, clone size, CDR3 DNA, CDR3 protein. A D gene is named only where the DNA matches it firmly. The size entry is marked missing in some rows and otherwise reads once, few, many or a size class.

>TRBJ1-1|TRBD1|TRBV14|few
TGTGCCAGCAGCCGCCTCACAGGGGTTAACACTGAAGCTTTCTTT
CASSRLTGVNTEAFF
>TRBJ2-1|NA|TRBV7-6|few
TGTGCCAGCAGCTTATCGTCTAGACCGATACTTAATGAGCAGTTCTTC
CASSLSSRPILNEQFF
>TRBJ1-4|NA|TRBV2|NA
TGTGCCAGCAGTCCCTCGGACCGAAGCAGAGATGAAAAACTGTTTTTT
CASSPSDRSRDEKLFF
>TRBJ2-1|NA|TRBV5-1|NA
TGCGCCAGCAGCTTGCAGGATGGGACCTACAATGAGCAGTTCTTC
CASSLQDGTYNEQFF
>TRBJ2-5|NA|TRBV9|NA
TGTGCCAGCAGCGTGAGGGGGCAAGAGACCCAGTACTTC
CASSVRGQETQYF
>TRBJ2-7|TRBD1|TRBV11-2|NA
TGTGCCAGCAGCCGCGGACAGGGGATGCCCTACGAGCAGTACTTC
CASSRGQGMPYEQYF
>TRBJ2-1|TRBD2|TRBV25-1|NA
TGTGCCAGCAGTGAGGGCCTTGGGGGCGGGGGGAATGAGCAGTTCTTC
CASSEGLGGGGNEQFF
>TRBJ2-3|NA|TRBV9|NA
TGTGCCAGCAGCGTTAAGCGCCCACGCACAGATACGCAGTATTTT
CASSVKRPRTDTQYF
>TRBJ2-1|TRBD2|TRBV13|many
TGTGCCAGCAGCTTTGGGACTAGCTTATACTCCTACAATGAGCAGTTCTTC
CASSFGTSLYSYNEQFF
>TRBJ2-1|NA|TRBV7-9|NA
TGTGCCAGCAGCTTAGGGACCTACAATGAGCAGTTCTTC
CASSLGTYNEQFF